These 16 T cell receptor beta chains originate from one sample sequenced in a study of vaccination effects on CD4 cells after COVID-19. These receptors lack a known antigen. Ahead of sequencing, the ViraFEST assay grew antigen-specific CD4+ T cells using viral peptide pools. Between days 9 and 11 of culture, CD4+ T cells were separated out. Their SARS-CoV-2 infection, verified by PCR, occurred between March and December 2020. Repertoires were generated with immunoSEQ multiplex PCR, while TCRdb's copy carries only in-frame clones and drops some. The sample includes 25,000 to 35,000 clones, under 85% of them seen just once. The sample here was CD4+ T cells from PBMCs cultured with a peptide pool, taken before COVID-19 vaccination. These receptors originate from a human donor who had a prior SARS-CoV-2 infection.

Only a few counts were recorded for this clone. This CDR3 is CASSKEGQALNQPQHF. The CDR3 bases are TGTGCCAGCAGCAAAGAGGGGCAGGCGCTGAATCAGCCCCAGCATTTT. The rearrangement uses TRBV21-1 and TRBJ1-5; the D call in the table, TRBD1, was not verified against the DNA. TRBV21-1 is shown as a pseudogene. The CDR3 runs 16 residues.

The gene calls are TRBV6-2 or TRBV6-3 and TRBJ2-2; 10 nucleotides match TRBD2. The germline V gene has CDR1 MNHEY and CDR2 SVGEGT. The CDR3 loop spans 21 amino acids. V shed 5 bases, J shed 1 base, and the junction held 19 bases outside the gene matches. The CDR3 spells CASSTRTALRQREGNTGELFF. The CDR3 DNA follows: TGTGCCAGCAGTACCCGGACAGCCCTAAGACAGCGGGAGGGGAACACCGGGGAGCTGTTTTTT.

The chain links TRBV2 to TRBJ2-7, with D maybe TRBD2 (5 bases). This CDR3 is built from 13 residues. Germline values: CDR1 SNHLY, CDR2 FYNNEI. Trimming removed 10 bases at V and 6 bases at J, with 19 bases between. In DNA, the CDR3 is TGTGCCACCGAATTAGACGGAGGATCCGAGCAGTACTTC. It is translated as CATELDGGSEQYF.

The chain has TRBV18 and TRBJ2-3; D is undetermined. This CDR3 spans 15 amino acids. Germline V gene sequence: CDR1 KGHSH, CDR2 LQKENI. Between the trimmed V and J ends, which lost 3 bases and 4 bases, there was a span of 14 bases. CDR3 in DNA: TGTGCCAGCTCACCTGGATTGGGCCTCGCAGATACGCAGTATTTT. Its protein is CASSPGLGLADTQYF.

This clone was counted a few times. The gene calls are TRBV5-6 and TRBJ2-7; D is ambiguous. The V end lost 4 bases, the J end lost 0 bases, and 14 bases lay between the germline ends. This CDR3 spans 15 amino acids. Germline-derived CDR1 and CDR2 are SGHDT and YYEEEE. CDR3 protein: CASSMGITHSYEQYF. Here the CDR3 DNA reads TGTGCCAGCAGCATGGGGATAACTCACTCCTACGAGCAGTACTTC. The variable domain in full, with the rest retrieved from reference TRBV5-6 and TRBJ2-7, is DAGVTQSPTHLIKTRGQQVTLRCSPKSGHDTVSWYQQALGQGPQFIFQYYEEEERQRGNFPDRFSGHQFPNYSSELNVNALLLGDSALYLCASSMGITHSYEQYFGPGTRLTVT.

V usage is TRBV7-8 and J usage is TRBJ2-1; 8 bases are shared with TRBD2. CDR1 SGHVS and CDR2 FQNEAQ come from the germline V gene. The CDR3 sequence is 22 residues long. V shed 1 base and J 1 base; nucleotides not matched to a gene: 21. Here the CDR3 reads CASSLGIGVAGGSKGSYNEQFF. CDR3 nucleotide sequence: TGTGCCAGCAGCTTAGGAATTGGGGTGGCGGGAGGTTCAAAGGGATCCTACAATGAGCAGTTCTTC.

This clone was seen only a few times. The rearrangement joins TRBV2 to TRBJ2-5, with 8 bases aligning to TRBD2. J gave up 0 bases and V 5 bases, and 11 bases lay outside the gene matches. From germline, CDR1 is SNHLY and CDR2 FYNNEI. This CDR3 is built from 17 residues. Here the CDR3 reads CASSWSASGSYQETQYF. As DNA, the CDR3 is TGTGCCAGCAGTTGGTCGGCTAGCGGGTCGTACCAAGAGACCCAGTACTTC.

The chain links TRBV19 to TRBJ1-2, with TRBD1 matching over 7 bases. This CDR3 region has 14 residues. The V segment lost 6 bases and the J segment 1 base; nucleotides outside the gene matches: 5. Germline-derived CDR1 and CDR2 are LNHDA and SQIVND (reference sequence). DNA of the CDR3: TGTGCCAGTAGACGACAGGGTTATAACTATGGCTACACCTTC. Translation gives CASRRQGYNYGYTF.

The chain links TRBV7-2 to TRBJ2-2; no clear D gene. CDR1 is SGHTA, CDR2 FQGNSA, per germline. With 2 bases removed from V and 2 bases from J, the gap between germline ends came to 15 bases. The CDR3 has 17 amino acids. The CDR3 spells CASSLYFSVRNTGELFF. The CDR3 DNA reads as TGTGCCAGCAGCTTATATTTTAGTGTCAGAAACACCGGGGAGCTGTTTTTT. Variable domain in full (rest from reference TRBV7-2 and TRBJ2-2): GAGVSQSPSNKVTEKGKDVELRCDPISGHTALYWYRQSLGQGLEFLIYFQGNSAPDKSGLPSDRFSAERTGGSVSTLTIQRTQQEDSAVYLCASSLYFSVRNTGELFFGEGSRLTVL.

The chain joins TRBV4-1 to TRBJ2-3; 7 nucleotides line up with TRBD2. The CDR3 sequence is 14 residues long. Germline CDR1 reads MGHRA; CDR2 reads YSYEKL. Trimming removed 1 base from V and 8 bases from J; junction bases left unmatched: 6. The CDR3: CASSQVGWGGTQYF. DNA for the CDR3: TGCGCCAGCAGCCAAGTCGGTTGGGGGGGTACGCAGTATTTT.

This clone came up once. The chain is built from TRBV11-2 and TRBJ2-3; maybe TRBD1 (6 bases). Germline CDR1 SGHAT, CDR2 FQNNGV. The CDR3 covers 14 residues. Between the trimmed V and J ends, which lost 5 bases and 1 base, there was a span of 10 bases. The CDR3 reads CASSHRVRTDTQYF. The CDR3 bases are TGTGCCAGCAGCCACAGGGTACGCACAGATACGCAGTATTTT.

V gene TRBV6-2 or TRBV6-3 combines with J gene TRBJ1-1; no firm D call. The CDR3 is 14 residues long. The germline V and J ends were trimmed by 4 bases and 6 bases, with 15 bases remaining between them. Germline CDR1 MNHEY, CDR2 SVGEGT. As DNA, the CDR3 is TGTGCCAGCAGTTTTGAATTCTTCGGGGCTGAAGCTTTCTTT. Protein: CASSFEFFGAEAFF.

The chain links TRBV9 to TRBJ2-3, with TRBD2 matching over 8 bases. The CDR3 runs to 19 residues. Germline CDR1 is SGDLS and CDR2 is YYNGEE. Unmatched junction bases numbered 15, after V lost 0 bases and J lost 3 bases. The CDR3 DNA reads TGTGCCAGCAGCGTAGGTATCTCGGGGGGGAGGCTCGCAACAGATACGCAGTATTTT. Residues: CASSVGISGGRLATDTQYF.

The chain has TRBV5-1 and TRBJ2-7; the D gene could be TRBD1 or TRBD2 (5 bases each). CDR1 is SGHRS, CDR2 YFSETQ, per germline. The CDR3 is 15 amino acids. The V end was cut by 7 bases, the J end by 1 base, with 18 bases between. The CDR3 loop reads CASCPVTEGSYEQYF. CDR3 nucleotide sequence: TGCGCCAGCTGCCCGGTGACAGAGGGGTCCTACGAGCAGTACTTC.

The CDR3 coding sequence is TGCGCCAGCAGCCAAGTGGGGACCTACAATGAGCAGTTCTTC. Protein sequence: CASSQVGTYNEQFF. The V and J genes are TRBV4-3 and TRBJ2-1; D is unresolved. Trimming stripped 1 base from V and 2 bases from J, with 6 bases between. Looked up from germline, CDR1 is LGHNA and CDR2 is YSLEER. CDR3 length: 14 residues.

V usage is TRBV6-4 and J usage is TRBJ1-3; 7 nucleotides match TRBD1. The V and J ends lost 6 bases and 3 bases, in that order; junction bases with no gene match: 14. Germline lookup yields CDR1 MRHNA and CDR2 SNTAGT. The CDR3 contains 17 residues. The CDR3 bases are TGTGCCAGCAGGGGTGCGGGTCAACAGGGGTTTGGAAACACCATATATTTT. Translating gives CASRGAGQQGFGNTIYF.